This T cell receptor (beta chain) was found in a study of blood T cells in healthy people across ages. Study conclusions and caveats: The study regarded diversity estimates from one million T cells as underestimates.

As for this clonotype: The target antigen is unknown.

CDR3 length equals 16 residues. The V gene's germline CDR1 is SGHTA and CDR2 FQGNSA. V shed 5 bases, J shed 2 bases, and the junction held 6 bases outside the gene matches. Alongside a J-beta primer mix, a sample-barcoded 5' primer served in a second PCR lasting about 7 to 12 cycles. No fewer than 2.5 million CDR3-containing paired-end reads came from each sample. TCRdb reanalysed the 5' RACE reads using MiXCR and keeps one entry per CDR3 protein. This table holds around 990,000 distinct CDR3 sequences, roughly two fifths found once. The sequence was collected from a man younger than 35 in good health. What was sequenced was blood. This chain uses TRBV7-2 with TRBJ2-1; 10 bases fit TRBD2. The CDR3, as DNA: TGTGCCAGCAGCACACGTAGCGGGGGGCCCTACAATGAGCAGTTCTTC. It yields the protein CASSTRSGGPYNEQFF. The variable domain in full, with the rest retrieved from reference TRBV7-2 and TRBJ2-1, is GAGVSQSPSNKVTEKGKDVELRCDPISGHTALYWYRQSLGQGLEFLIYFQGNSAPDKSGLPSDRFSAERTGGSVSTLTIQRTQQEDSAVYLCASSTRSGGPYNEQFFGPGTRLTVL.